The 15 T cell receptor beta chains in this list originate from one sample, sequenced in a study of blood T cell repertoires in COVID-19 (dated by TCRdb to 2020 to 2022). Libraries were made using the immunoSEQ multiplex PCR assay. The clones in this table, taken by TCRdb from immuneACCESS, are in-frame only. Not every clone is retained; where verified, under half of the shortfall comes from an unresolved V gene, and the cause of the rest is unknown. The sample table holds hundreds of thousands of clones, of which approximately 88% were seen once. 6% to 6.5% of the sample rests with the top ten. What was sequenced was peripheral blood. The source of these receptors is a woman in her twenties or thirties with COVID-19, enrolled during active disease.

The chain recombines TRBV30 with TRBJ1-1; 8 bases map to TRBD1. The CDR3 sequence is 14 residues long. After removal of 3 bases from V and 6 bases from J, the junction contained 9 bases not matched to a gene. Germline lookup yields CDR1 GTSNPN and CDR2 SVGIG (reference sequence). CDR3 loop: CAWRKWTGLPEAFF. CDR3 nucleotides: TGTGCCTGGAGAAAATGGACAGGGTTACCTGAAGCTTTCTTT.

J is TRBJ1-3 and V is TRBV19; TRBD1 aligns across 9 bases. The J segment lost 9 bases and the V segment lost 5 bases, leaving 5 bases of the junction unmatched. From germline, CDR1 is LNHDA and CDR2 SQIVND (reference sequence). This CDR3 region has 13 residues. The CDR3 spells CASSGQGTSTIYF. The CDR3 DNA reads TGTGCCAGTAGTGGACAGGGGACGAGCACCATATATTTT.

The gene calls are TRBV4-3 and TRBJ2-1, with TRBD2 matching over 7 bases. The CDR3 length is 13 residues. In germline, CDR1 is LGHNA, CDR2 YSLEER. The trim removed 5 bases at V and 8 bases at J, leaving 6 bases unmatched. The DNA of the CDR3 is TGCGCCAGCAGCACCCGACTAGCCCATGAGCAGTTCTTC. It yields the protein CASSTRLAHEQFF.

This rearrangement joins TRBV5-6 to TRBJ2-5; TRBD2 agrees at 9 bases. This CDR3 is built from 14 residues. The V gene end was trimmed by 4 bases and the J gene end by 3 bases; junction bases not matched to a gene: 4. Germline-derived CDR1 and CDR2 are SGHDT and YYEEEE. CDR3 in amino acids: CASSEQRGEETQYF. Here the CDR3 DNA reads TGTGCCAGCAGCGAACAGCGGGGGGAAGAGACCCAGTACTTC. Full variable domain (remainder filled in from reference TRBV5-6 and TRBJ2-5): DAGVTQSPTHLIKTRGQQVTLRCSPKSGHDTVSWYQQALGQGPQFIFQYYEEEERQRGNFPDRFSGHQFPNYSSELNVNALLLGDSALYLCASSEQRGEETQYFGPGTRLLVL.

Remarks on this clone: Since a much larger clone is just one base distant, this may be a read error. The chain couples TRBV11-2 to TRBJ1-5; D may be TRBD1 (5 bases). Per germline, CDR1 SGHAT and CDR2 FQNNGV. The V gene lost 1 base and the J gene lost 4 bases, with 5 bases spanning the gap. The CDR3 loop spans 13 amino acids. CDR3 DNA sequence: TGTGCCAGCAGCTTAGGACAGAATCAGCCCCAGCATTTT. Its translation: CASSLGQNQPQHF.

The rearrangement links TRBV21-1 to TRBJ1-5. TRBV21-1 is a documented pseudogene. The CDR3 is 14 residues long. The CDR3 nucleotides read TGTGCCAGCGGTCCGGGAGGTAGCAATCAGCCCCAGCATTTT. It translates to CASGPGGSNQPQHF.

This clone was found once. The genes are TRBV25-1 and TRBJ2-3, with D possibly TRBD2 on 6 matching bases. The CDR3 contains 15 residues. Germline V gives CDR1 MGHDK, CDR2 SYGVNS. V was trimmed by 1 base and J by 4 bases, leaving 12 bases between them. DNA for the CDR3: TGTGCCAGCAGTGAATCGGGCGGGGACGCAGATACGCAGTATTTT. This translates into CASSESGGDADTQYF.

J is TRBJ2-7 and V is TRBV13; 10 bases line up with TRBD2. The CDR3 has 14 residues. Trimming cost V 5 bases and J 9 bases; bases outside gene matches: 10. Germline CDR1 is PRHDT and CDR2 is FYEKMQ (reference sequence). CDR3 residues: CASSPRLAGGVQYV. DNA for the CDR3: TGTGCCAGCAGCCCCCGCTTAGCGGGAGGAGTGCAGTACGTC.

CDR3 sequence: CASSHAVSRVNNEQFF. For the CDR3, the DNA is TGTGCCAGCAGCCACGCCGTTTCGAGGGTGAACAATGAGCAGTTCTTC. The V call is TRBV5-6, the J call TRBJ2-1, with D perhaps TRBD2 (5 bases). There are 16 residues in the CDR3. V lost 4 bases and J lost 5, with 19 bases in between. The germline V gene encodes CDR1 SGHDT and CDR2 YYEEEE.

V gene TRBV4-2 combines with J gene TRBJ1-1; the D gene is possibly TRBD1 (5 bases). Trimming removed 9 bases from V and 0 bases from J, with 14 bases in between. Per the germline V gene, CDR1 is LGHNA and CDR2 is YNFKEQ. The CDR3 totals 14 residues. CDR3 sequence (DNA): TGTGCCAGTGGAGGGGTGGGGATGAACACTGAAGCTTTCTTT. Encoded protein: CASGGVGMNTEAFF.

The CDR3 DNA reads TGTGCCAGCTCACCTAACTCGGGACAGGGGAGCGAGCAGCCCCAGCATTTT. This sequence encodes CASSPNSGQGSEQPQHF. This chain connects TRBV18 to TRBJ1-5; 10 positions agree with TRBD1. Germline-derived CDR1 and CDR2 are KGHSH and LQKENI. Losses at the gene ends were 3 bases for V and 7 bases for J; bases not matched to a gene: 12. This CDR3 is 17 amino acids long.

In nucleotides, the CDR3 is TGTGCCAGCAGTGAATATGGACAGGGGGGTGATTCACCCCTCCACTTT. This codes for CASSEYGQGGDSPLHF. V gene TRBV25-1 combines with J gene TRBJ1-6; 10 bases map to TRBD1. CDR3 length: 16 residues. Trimming cost V 0 bases and J 8 bases; bases outside gene matches: 4. Germline V gives CDR1 MGHDK, CDR2 SYGVNS.

For the CDR3, the DNA is TGCGCCAGCAGCTTGGTCGGGGAGACCTACACTGAAGCTTTCTTT. Translation gives CASSLVGETYTEAFF. The chain is built from TRBV5-1 and TRBJ1-1; D gene uncertain. The CDR3 length is 15 residues. V lost 0 bases, J lost 3 bases, and 12 bases lay in between. Germline V gene lookup returns CDR1 SGHRS and CDR2 YFSETQ.

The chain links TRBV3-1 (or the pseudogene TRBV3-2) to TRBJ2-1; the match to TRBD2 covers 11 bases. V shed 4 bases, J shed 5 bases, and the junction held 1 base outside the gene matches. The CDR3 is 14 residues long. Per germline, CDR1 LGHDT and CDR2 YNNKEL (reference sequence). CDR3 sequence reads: CASSLGLADNEQFF. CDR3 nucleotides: TGTGCCAGCAGCCTGGGACTAGCGGACAATGAGCAGTTCTTC.

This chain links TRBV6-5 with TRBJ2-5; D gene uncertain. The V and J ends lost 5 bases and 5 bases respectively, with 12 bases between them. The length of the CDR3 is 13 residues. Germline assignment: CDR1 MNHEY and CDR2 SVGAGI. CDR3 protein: CASSPPARETQYF. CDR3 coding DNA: TGTGCCAGCAGTCCCCCTGCCAGGGAGACCCAGTACTTC.